This T cell receptor beta chain was identified in a study of response to subunit inactivated influenza vaccine (dated by TCRdb to the late 2010s). Describing the broader study: Deep quantitative T cell receptor repertoire profiling was used in the study to track responses to a trivalent subunit inactivated influenza vaccine.

CDR1 and CDR2, looked up from the germline V gene (reference sequence), are DFQATT and SNEGSKA. Here V drops 2 bases and J drops 1 base, and the junction holds 3 bases not matched to any gene. The CDR3 sequence holds 14 residues, the cysteine and phenylalanine included. Left in the record is the CDR3 DNA by itself, 42 bases read in frame from the first base. In its sample, this clonotype was seen a few times. Its antigen remains unidentified. No much larger clone is present one base from it, and per-base qualities are unavailable. What the authors observed across the whole study: The authors suggested that each seasonal influenza vaccination may recruit only a limited number of new T cells.

Receptor libraries were prepared by RT-PCR. Instrument on record: Illumina HiSeq 2500. TCRdb trimmed the raw reads at Q25, called clones with MiXCR and kept productive beta chains. Each CDR3 protein gets just one entry, which takes the most common genes and DNA from the rows behind it. The sample table records fewer than 600,000 distinct CDR3 sequences; approximately 7.3% of these occur just once. The ten largest clones capture about an eighth of the sample. The TCR sequence derives from a man aged 45 to 70 who received an inactivated influenza vaccine. Donor details come from another sample of the same person, matched by shared clones. The rearranged chain carries TRBV20-1 and TRBJ1-1, and 8 bases in between align with TRBD1. Sequenced material: PBMCs from blood, taken less than 25 months after vaccination. The nucleotide sequence is given as TGCAGTGCTAGACGGACAGGGTGGAACACTGAAGCTTTCTTT. Its protein reads: CSARRTGWNTEAFF.